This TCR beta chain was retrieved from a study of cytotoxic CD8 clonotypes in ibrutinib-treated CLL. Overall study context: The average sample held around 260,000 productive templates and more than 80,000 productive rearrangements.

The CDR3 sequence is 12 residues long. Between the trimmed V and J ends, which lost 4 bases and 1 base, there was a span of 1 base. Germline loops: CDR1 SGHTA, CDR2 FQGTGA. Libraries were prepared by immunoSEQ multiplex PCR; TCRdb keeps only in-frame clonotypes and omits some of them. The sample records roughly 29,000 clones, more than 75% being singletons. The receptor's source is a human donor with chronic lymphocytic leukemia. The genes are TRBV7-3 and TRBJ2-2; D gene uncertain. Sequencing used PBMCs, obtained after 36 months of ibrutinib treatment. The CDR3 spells CASSWNTGELFF. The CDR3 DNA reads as TGTGCCAGCAGCTGGAACACCGGGGAGCTGTTTTTT.